A single sample is the source of the 25 T cell receptor beta chains below, sequenced in a study of T cell clonality in common variable immunodeficiency. TCRdb's table, derived via immunoSEQ multiplex PCR, lists solely in-frame clones and lacks some. Singletons are absent from the sample, which has 30,000 to 35,000 clones. The specimen was peripheral blood mononuclear cells. All receptors come from a person aged 18 to 75 in good health.

Many counts were recorded for this clone. The DNA read from the CDR3 is TGTGCCAGCAGCTTGTCGGTCACTGAA. It translates to CASSLSVTE. The complete CDR3 reads CASSLSVTEAFF. The V and J genes are TRBV7-2 and TRBJ1-1; the D is unclear. The read ends 3 residues before the CDR3 terminus; that terminus is restored from the germline J gene. The V gene's germline CDR1 is SGHTA and CDR2 FQGNSA. The CDR3 runs 12 residues. V was shortened by 3 bases and J by 4 bases, with 6 bases between the two germline ends.

In this sample, this clone turned up many times. The read terminates 3 residues ahead of where the CDR3 ends, so the germline J gene completes it. The chain carries TRBV5-1 and TRBJ2-5; the D gene is possibly TRBD1 (6 bases). This CDR3 spans 15 amino acids. The germline V and J ends were trimmed by 9 bases and 5 bases, with 23 bases remaining between them. Germline lookup yields CDR1 SGHRS and CDR2 YFSETQ. CDR3 bases read: TGCGCCACCTTCTCCGGGACATCCCAGGGGGAGACC. Amino acids: CATFSGTSQGET. In full, the CDR3 reads CATFSGTSQGETQYF. Full variable domain (rest looked up from reference TRBV5-1 and TRBJ2-5): KAGVTQTPRYLIKTRGQQVTLSCSPISGHRSVSWYQQTPGQGLQFLFEYFSETQRNKGNFPGRFSGRQFSNSRSEMNVSTLELGDSALYLCATFSGTSQGETQYFGPGTRLLVL.

As regards this clone: From the germline J gene comes the end of the CDR3, since the read stops 3 residues before it. J is TRBJ2-3 and V is TRBV20-1; the D gene is possibly TRBD2 (6 bases). CDR3 length: 13 residues. CDR1 and CDR2 from the germline V gene are DFQATT and SNEGSKA (reference sequence). Trimming removed 5 bases at V and 0 bases at J, with 9 bases between. CDR3 bases read: TGCAGTGCTGGGGACTCGAGCACAGATACG. This encodes CSAGDSSTDT. The complete CDR3 sequence is CSAGDSSTDTQYF.

There are many counts of this clone. The read halts 3 residues ahead of the CDR3 end, with the missing end drawn from the germline J gene. This rearrangement joins TRBV2 to TRBJ1-3, with D tentatively TRBD1 (5 bases). The V and J ends lost 3 bases and 8 bases respectively, with 14 bases between them. From germline, CDR1 is SNHLY and CDR2 FYNNEI. The CDR3 spans 14 residues. The DNA read from the CDR3 is TGTGCCAGCAGTGACAGGGCTTCAGGAGACACC. Translated, it gives CASSDRASGDT. The whole CDR3 region reads CASSDRASGDTIYF. Full variable domain (rest looked up from reference TRBV2 and TRBJ1-3): EPEVTQTPSHQVTQMGQEVILRCVPISNHLYFYWYRQILGQKVEFLVSFYNNEISEKSEIFDDQFSVERPDGSNFTLKIRSTKLEDSAMYFCASSDRASGDTIYFGEGSWLTVV.

This clone appeared many times. The sequenced fragment ends 3 residues before the CDR3 boundary, so the rest is inferred from the germline J gene. The chain links TRBV20-1 to TRBJ1-3; D is unclear. Trimming cost V 6 bases and J 2 bases, with 14 bases left between them. The CDR3 contains 14 residues. Germline V CDR1 and CDR2: DFQATT, SNEGSKA (reference sequence). Incomplete CDR3 DNA: TGCAGTGCAAGGGTAATAACGCCTGGAAACACC. Translation gives CSARVITPGNT. In full, the CDR3 reads CSARVITPGNTIYF.

This clone was seen a handful of times. The read is 3 residues too short to cover the CDR3 end, so that end is filled in from the germline J gene. The genes are TRBV20-1 and TRBJ2-3; weak D call: TRBD1 (6 bases). This CDR3 comprises 14 residues. Germline CDR1 DFQATT, CDR2 SNEGSKA (reference sequence). Trimming cost V 6 bases and J 0 bases, with 13 bases left between them. The CDR3 protein is CSARDTASTDTQYF. CDR3 DNA, as far as it was read: TGCAGTGCGAGGGACACTGCTAGCACAGATACG.

This clone appeared a few times. CDR3 sequence: CASSLESRETQYF. CDR3 bases read: TGTGCCAGCAGCTTAGAGAGTAGAGAGACG. This sequence joins TRBV7-9 and TRBJ2-3; no firm D call. The missing CDR3 end, 3 residues past where the read stops, is filled in from the germline J gene. The CDR3 loop spans 13 amino acids. The germline V gene has CDR1 SEHNR and CDR2 FQNEAQ (reference sequence).

This clone was observed at least ten times. CDR3 in amino acids: CASSPQGTGANVLTF. CDR3 DNA, as far as it was read: TGTGCCAGCAGCCCACAGGGAACTGGGGCCAACGTC. The V and J genes are TRBV7-6 and TRBJ2-6; TRBD1 is a possible D gene (6 bases). The read terminates 3 residues before the CDR3 end, so the remaining end is supplied by the germline J gene. From germline, CDR1 is SGHVS and CDR2 FNYEAQ. The germline V and J ends were trimmed by 5 bases and 2 bases, with 10 bases remaining between them. The CDR3 has 15 residues.

This clone was found many times. Read sequence stops 3 residues before the CDR3 end, and the germline J gene provides the missing end. The rearrangement joins TRBV6-1 to TRBJ2-6; D gene uncertain. Trimming took off 2 bases at V and 10 bases at J, with 6 bases between the two ends. The CDR3 loop spans 12 amino acids. Germline V lookup: CDR1 MNHNS, CDR2 SASEGT. The part of the CDR3 DNA that was read is TGTGCCAGCAGTGAATTGTCGAACGTC. This codes for CASSELSNV. The entire CDR3 is CASSELSNVLTF.

This clone occurred many times. The CDR3 reads CASSDLQGASSNYGYTF. CDR3 DNA, as far as it was read: TGTGCCAGCAGTGACCTCCAGGGGGCGAGCTCTAACTATGGC. The chain employs TRBV6-4 and TRBJ1-2, with 8 bases identical to TRBD1. The read ends 3 residues shy of where the CDR3 ends; the end is completed using the germline J gene. Losses at the gene ends were 2 bases for V and 0 bases for J; bases not matched to a gene: 8. Germline CDR1 is MRHNA and CDR2 is SNTAGT. The CDR3 sequence is 17 residues long.

This clone was detected ten times or more. Coverage ceases 3 residues before the CDR3 finishes, and the germline J gene fills in the end. J is TRBJ2-2 and V is TRBV5-1, with D possibly matching TRBD2 (5 bases). CDR1 is SGHRS and CDR2 is YFSETQ in the germline V gene. This CDR3 contains 14 residues. V was pared by 7 bases and J by 3 bases, with 13 bases between. The CDR3 loop reads CASLSDSYTGELFF. CDR3 DNA, as far as it was read: TGCGCCAGCTTATCGGACTCTTACACCGGGGAG.

This clone was counted at least ten times. The read ends 3 residues shy of where the CDR3 ends; the end is completed using the germline J gene. This chain uses TRBV11-3 with TRBJ1-3, with 7 bases aligning to TRBD1. With 7 bases clipped from V and 1 base from J, the junction kept 4 bases outside the gene matches. CDR1 is SGHNT and CDR2 is YENEEA in the germline V gene. This CDR3 has 14 residues. CDR3: CASTDRVSGNTIYF. Partial CDR3 DNA: TGTGCCAGCACCGACAGGGTTTCTGGAAACACC.

Ten or more counts support this clone. The read ends 3 residues shy of where the CDR3 ends; the end is completed using the germline J gene. The chain uses TRBV20-1 and TRBJ1-2; the match to TRBD1 covers 10 bases. This CDR3 has 12 amino acids. Germline CDR1 reads DFQATT; CDR2 reads SNEGSKA (reference sequence). The CDR3 loop reads CSAPGTGDGYTF. Partial CDR3 DNA: TGCAGTGCACCCGGGACAGGGGACGGC.

This clone was detected many times. The CDR3: CSASSPETGGETQYF. CDR3 bases read: TGCAGTGCCTCCTCGCCCGAGACAGGGGGAGAGACC. This chain uses TRBV20-1 with TRBJ2-5, with 9 nucleotides matching TRBD1. The CDR3 goes on 3 residues after the read ends, and that part is filled in from the germline J gene. Germline trimming cut 6 bases from V and 4 bases from J; bases unmatched to any gene: 12. CDR3 size: 15 residues. Looked up from germline, CDR1 is DFQATT and CDR2 is SNEGSKA (reference sequence).

At least ten counts were recorded for this clone. The CDR3 end lies 3 residues beyond the end of the read and is filled in from the germline J gene. The chain couples TRBV19 to TRBJ1-2; 8 positions match TRBD1. Germline V gene lookup returns CDR1 LNHDA and CDR2 SQIVND (reference sequence). The CDR3 consists of 14 residues. The part of the CDR3 DNA that was read is TGTGCCAGTAGTCCTTTGACAGGGGTCTTCGGC. This translates into CASSPLTGVFG. The CDR3 in full is CASSPLTGVFGYTF.

This clone was found many times. Read sequence stops 3 residues before the CDR3 end, and the germline J gene provides the missing end. The chain is built from TRBV7-2 and TRBJ2-7; 9 bases align to TRBD1. Germline V CDR1 and CDR2: SGHTA, FQGNSA. This CDR3 has 15 residues. V lost 2 bases and J lost 2; bases outside the gene matches: 4. The CDR3 is CASSLLGTGTYEQYF. Partial CDR3 DNA: TGTGCCAGCAGCTTACTGGGGACAGGGACCTACGAG.

Partial CDR3 DNA: TGTGCCAGTAGTATAGGGGGGCGAAGCGAC. This sequence encodes CASSIGGRSD. The whole CDR3 reads CASSIGGRSDYTF. The gene calls are TRBV19 and TRBJ1-2; maybe TRBD1 (6 bases). The observed sequence ends 3 residues before the CDR3 terminus, with the missing tail filled in from the germline J gene. Looked up from germline, CDR1 is LNHDA and CDR2 is SQIVND (reference sequence). The CDR3 has 13 amino acids. Using reference TRBV19 and TRBJ1-2 for the parts outside the CDR3, the full variable domain is DGGITQSPKYLFRKEGQNVTLSCEQNLNHDAMYWYRQDPGQGLRLIYYSQIVNDFQKGDIAEGYSVSREKKESFPLTVTSAQKNPTAFYLCASSIGGRSDYTFGSGTRLTVV.

This clone was found many times. The read finishes 3 residues shy of the CDR3 end, and the germline J gene is used to complete it. The chain employs TRBV5-6 and TRBJ2-7; possible D gene TRBD2, 5 bases. Between the trimmed V and J ends, which lost 2 bases and 3 bases, there was a span of 6 bases. Germline values: CDR1 SGHDT, CDR2 YYEEEE. The CDR3 loop spans 12 amino acids. The CDR3 protein is CASSFGLYEQYF. CDR3 DNA, as far as it was read: TGTGCCAGCAGCTTCGGACTCTACGAG.

In its sample, this clone was seen a few times. The read ends 3 residues early relative to the CDR3; the germline J gene fills the gap. This chain uses TRBV2 with TRBJ1-2; a weak D match, TRBD1 (5 bases). CDR3 size: 13 residues. The germline gives CDR1 SNHLY, CDR2 FYNNEI. V was trimmed by 3 bases and J by 7 bases, leaving 12 bases between them. The CDR3 loop reads CASSDSRGSGYTF. CDR3 bases read: TGTGCCAGCAGTGACTCGAGGGGTAGTGGC.

At least ten counts were recorded for this clone. The read is 3 residues too short to cover the CDR3 end, so that end is filled in from the germline J gene. The chain is built from TRBV20-1 and TRBJ2-3; TRBD2 matches 13 bases. Germline assignment: CDR1 DFQATT and CDR2 SNEGSKA (reference sequence). This CDR3 is 17 amino acids long. V gave up 7 bases and J gave up 1 base; unmatched junction bases: 11. Incomplete CDR3 DNA: TGCAGTGTTGATCGGACTAGCGGGAGCGCGGGCACAGATACG. As protein: CSVDRTSGSAGTDT. The full-length CDR3 reads as CSVDRTSGSAGTDTQYF.

This clone was observed many times. Read coverage stops 3 residues before the CDR3 terminus; the germline J gene supplies the remainder. The V gene is TRBV7-8, the J gene TRBJ1-2; possible D gene TRBD1, 5 bases. Germline V gene data show CDR1 as SGHVS and CDR2 as FQNEAQ. This CDR3 region has 15 residues. Trimming stripped 4 bases from V and 1 base from J, with 13 bases between. CDR3 DNA, as far as it was read: TGTGCCAGCAGCTCCAACCCGAGGGGTAACTATGGC. This codes for CASSSNPRGNYG. The CDR3, in full, reads CASSSNPRGNYGYTF.

This clone turned up a few times. From the germline J gene comes the end of the CDR3, since the read stops 3 residues before it. This chain joins TRBV19 and TRBJ2-1; 13 nucleotides align to TRBD2. Germline CDR1 LNHDA, CDR2 SQIVND (reference sequence). The CDR3 loop spans 17 amino acids. V gave up 5 bases and J gave up 4 bases; unmatched junction bases: 8. The part of the CDR3 DNA that was read is TGTGCCAGTAGTGGCGGCGGGACTAGCGGGATTTACAATGAG. Protein product: CASSGGGTSGIYNE. The full CDR3 reads CASSGGGTSGIYNEQFF.

This clone was seen a few times. The read finishes 3 residues shy of the CDR3 end, and the germline J gene is used to complete it. This chain joins TRBV11-2 and TRBJ2-7, with D tentatively TRBD2 (6 bases). Germline V gene lookup returns CDR1 SGHAT and CDR2 FQNNGV. The CDR3 length is 13 residues. V lost 2 bases and J 3 bases, leaving 8 bases between the germline ends. The CDR3 region is CASSLSGLYEQYF. The CDR3 DNA, read in part, is TGTGCCAGCAGCTTAAGCGGGCTCTACGAG.

In this sample, this clone turned up a few times. The CDR3 extends 3 residues past the end of the read, so its final part is completed from the germline J gene. The rearrangement joins TRBV19 to TRBJ2-7; perhaps TRBD1 as D (5 bases). V was shortened by 6 bases and J by 4 bases, with 10 bases between the two germline ends. Germline V gene sequence: CDR1 LNHDA, CDR2 SQIVND (reference sequence). The CDR3 is 12 amino acids. The CDR3 bases that were read are TGTGCCAGTAGCGGACACCCATACGAG. Translating it yields CASSGHPYE. The full CDR3 sequence reads CASSGHPYEQYF.

This clone has ten or more counts. The CDR3 goes on 3 residues after the read ends, and that part is filled in from the germline J gene. This chain connects TRBV19 to TRBJ2-3; TRBD1 might be the D (6 bases). The CDR3 length is 14 residues. CDR1 LNHDA and CDR2 SQIVND come from the germline V gene (reference sequence). Trimming pared 2 bases from V and 6 bases from J, leaving 12 bases between. The DNA read from the CDR3 is TGTGCCAGTAGTATAAGGGGGTTGGGTGATACG. This encodes CASSIRGLGDT. The entire CDR3 reads CASSIRGLGDTQYF.